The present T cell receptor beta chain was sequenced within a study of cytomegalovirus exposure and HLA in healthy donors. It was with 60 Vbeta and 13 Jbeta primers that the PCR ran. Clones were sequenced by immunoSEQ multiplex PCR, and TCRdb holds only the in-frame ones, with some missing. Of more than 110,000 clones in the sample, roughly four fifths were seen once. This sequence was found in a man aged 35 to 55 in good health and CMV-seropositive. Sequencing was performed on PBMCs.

This CDR3 reads CASSPTAPQFAYKLFF. CDR3 nucleotides: TGTGCCAGCTCACCAACAGCCCCGCAATTTGCGTATAAACTGTTTTTT. The chain couples TRBV18 to TRBJ1-4, with D hard to call. CDR1 is KGHSH, CDR2 LQKENI, per germline. The V gene lost 2 bases and the J gene lost 11 bases, with 21 bases spanning the gap. The CDR3 is 16 residues long. Full variable domain (missing parts from reference TRBV18 and TRBJ1-4): NAGVMQNPRHLVRRRGQEARLRCSPMKGHSHVYWYRQLPEEGLKFMVYLQKENIIDESGMPKERFSAEFPKEGPSILRIQQVVRGDSAAYFCASSPTAPQFAYKLFFGSGTQLSVL.